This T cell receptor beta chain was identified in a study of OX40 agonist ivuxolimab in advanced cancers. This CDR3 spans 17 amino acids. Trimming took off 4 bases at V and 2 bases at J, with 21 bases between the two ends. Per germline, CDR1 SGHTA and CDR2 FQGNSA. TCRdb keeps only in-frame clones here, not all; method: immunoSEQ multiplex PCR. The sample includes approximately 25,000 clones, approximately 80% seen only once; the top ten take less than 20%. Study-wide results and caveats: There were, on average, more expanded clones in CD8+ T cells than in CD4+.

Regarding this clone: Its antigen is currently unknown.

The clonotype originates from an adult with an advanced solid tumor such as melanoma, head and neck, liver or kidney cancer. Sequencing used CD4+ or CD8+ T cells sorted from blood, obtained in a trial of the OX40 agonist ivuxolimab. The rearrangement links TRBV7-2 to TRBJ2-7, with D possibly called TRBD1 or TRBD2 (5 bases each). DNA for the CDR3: TGTGCCAGCAGCTCCCCCCCGGGGCGCGGTGATGCCTACGAGCAGTACTTC. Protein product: CASSSPPGRGDAYEQYF.